This T cell receptor (beta chain) was retrieved from a study of PD-L1 blockade in urothelial cancer. As for time point: peripheral blood 6 weeks after treatment start. Repertoires were generated with immunoSEQ multiplex PCR, while TCRdb's copy carries only in-frame clones and drops some. The sample includes under 25,000 clones, 82% of them seen just once. V lost 6 bases and J 10 bases, leaving 21 bases between the germline ends. CDR1 is MDHEN, CDR2 SYDVKM, per germline. This CDR3 comprises 15 residues. Here the sequenced sample was PBMCs, taken around atezolizumab (anti-PD-L1) treatment. The clonotype originates from a man between 65 and 79 years old with urothelial cancer. V is TRBV28 and J is TRBJ1-4; tentative D call: TRBD1 (5 bases). CDR3 nucleotide sequence: TGTGCCAGCAGCCCGGATGAAACGGGGGTTGGAAAACTGTTTTTT. This codes for CASSPDETGVGKLFF.